This passage covers 29 T cell receptor beta chains from one sample sequenced in a study of glioma-infiltrating T cells after dendritic cell vaccination. Assay: immunoSEQ multiplex PCR; the TCRdb copy retains only in-frame clones and omits some. Here the sample spans about 82,000 clones, roughly four fifths being singletons. Specified time point: after dendritic cell vaccination, including at tumor progression/relapse. This material consisted of blood, taken after dendritic cell vaccination. All receptors derive from a human donor with glioblastoma.

The chain links TRBV5-1 to TRBJ2-1, with 12 bases identical to TRBD2. The J segment lost 2 bases and the V segment lost 3 bases, leaving 3 bases of the junction unmatched. The CDR3 covers 16 residues. The V gene's germline CDR1 is SGHRS and CDR2 YFSETQ. In DNA form, the CDR3 reads TGCGCCAGCAGCTCTTGGACTAGCGGGACCTACAATGAGCAGTTCTTC. Translating it yields CASSSWTSGTYNEQFF. The whole variable domain, remainder taken from reference TRBV5-1 and TRBJ2-1, is KAGVTQTPRYLIKTRGQQVTLSCSPISGHRSVSWYQQTPGQGLQFLFEYFSETQRNKGNFPGRFSGRQFSNSRSEMNVSTLELGDSALYLCASSSWTSGTYNEQFFGPGTRLTVL.

This rearrangement joins TRBV9 to TRBJ1-1; perhaps TRBD1 as D (5 bases). Germline V gene lookup returns CDR1 SGDLS and CDR2 YYNGEE. V lost 5 bases and J lost 0, with 8 bases in between. The CDR3 extends over 13 amino acids. CDR3: CASSGHMNTEAFF. In nucleotides, the CDR3 is TGTGCCAGCAGTGGACACATGAACACTGAAGCTTTCTTT.

This rearrangement joins TRBV5-1 to TRBJ2-1, with 10 nucleotides matching TRBD2. The CDR3 has 15 amino acids. The germline V gene has CDR1 SGHRS and CDR2 YFSETQ. J lost 8 bases, V lost 2 bases, and 7 bases had no gene match. DNA of the CDR3: TGCGCCAGCAGCTTAATAAGCGGGGGGGCGGATGAGCAGTTCTTC. This encodes CASSLISGGADEQFF.

The J gene is TRBJ2-1, the V gene TRBV11-1; 7 bases agree with TRBD1. There are 15 residues in the CDR3. In germline, CDR1 is SGHAT, CDR2 FQDESV (reference sequence). V shed 2 bases and J 3 bases; nucleotides not matched to a gene: 4. The CDR3 bases are TGTGCCAGCAGCTTATTTGCAGGGGGCTACAATGAGCAGTTCTTC. It yields the protein CASSLFAGGYNEQFF. The full variable domain, rest sourced from reference TRBV11-1 and TRBJ2-1, is EAEVAQSPRYKITEKSQAVAFWCDPISGHATLYWYRQILGQGPELLVQFQDESVVDDSQLPKDRFSAERLKGVDSTLKIQPAELGDSAMYLCASSLFAGGYNEQFFGPGTRLTVL.

CDR3 in amino acids: CASSILQGSYGYTF. The CDR3 DNA reads as TGTGCCAGCAGCATCTTACAGGGGAGCTATGGCTACACCTTC. This rearrangement joins TRBV7-2 to TRBJ1-2; 7 bases match TRBD1. The CDR3 runs 14 residues. The germline gives CDR1 SGHTA, CDR2 FQGNSA. The junction had 7 bases not matched to a gene; V was cut back by 5 bases and J by 4 bases.

The chain carries TRBV15 and TRBJ1-2, with D maybe TRBD1 (5 bases). V gave up 1 base and J gave up 3 bases, with 18 bases separating them. CDR3 size: 17 residues. Germline CDR1 and CDR2: LNHNV and YYDKDF (reference sequence). The CDR3 DNA sequence: TGTGCCACCAGCAGAGTACGGGGGGGTTCGGCGGACTATGGCTACACCTTC. It yields the protein CATSRVRGGSADYGYTF.

CDR3 residues: CASRLAHDRGWTKNIQYF. The CDR3 DNA reads TGTGCAAGTCGCTTAGCGCATGATCGGGGGTGGACCAAAAACATTCAGTACTTC. V is TRBV12-2 and J is TRBJ2-4; TRBD2, the table's D call, lacks a check against the DNA. TRBV12-2 is termed a pseudogene. This CDR3 is 18 amino acids long.

The genes are TRBV6-1 and TRBJ2-7; D ambiguous. Germline V lookup: CDR1 MNHNS, CDR2 SASEGT. Deletions cut 7 bases from V and 3 bases from J, with 7 bases between. The CDR3 runs 11 residues. The CDR3 bases are TGTGCCAGCACTTTCAGCTACGAGCAGTACTTC. Its protein is CASTFSYEQYF.

The chain joins TRBV5-1 to TRBJ1-2; possible D gene TRBD1, 5 bases. The CDR3 spans 14 residues. Germline CDR1 and CDR2: SGHRS and YFSETQ. V lost 4 bases, J lost 6 bases, and 16 bases lay in between. In DNA, the CDR3 is TGCGCCAGCAGCGTCACAGGTCAACCAGATGGCTACACCTTC. This translates into CASSVTGQPDGYTF. Based on the CDR3 plus reference TRBV5-1 and TRBJ1-2, the full variable domain is KAGVTQTPRYLIKTRGQQVTLSCSPISGHRSVSWYQQTPGQGLQFLFEYFSETQRNKGNFPGRFSGRQFSNSRSEMNVSTLELGDSALYLCASSVTGQPDGYTFGSGTRLTVV.

V gene TRBV19 combines with J gene TRBJ2-2; 7 positions agree with TRBD2. V lost 6 bases, J lost 5 bases, and 6 bases stayed unmatched. The CDR3 sequence is 14 residues long. Germline-derived CDR1 and CDR2 are LNHDA and SQIVND (reference sequence). CDR3 residues: CASSRWGGTGELFF. The CDR3, as DNA: TGTGCCAGTAGCCGTTGGGGGGGTACCGGGGAGCTGTTTTTT. The full variable domain, completed using reference TRBV19 and TRBJ2-2, is DGGITQSPKYLFRKEGQNVTLSCEQNLNHDAMYWYRQDPGQGLRLIYYSQIVNDFQKGDIAEGYSVSREKKESFPLTVTSAQKNPTAFYLCASSRWGGTGELFFGEGSRLTVL.

As concerns this clone: Compared with germline, one end of the junction differs, possibly owing to a read error. The chain carries TRBV6-1 and TRBJ1-6; 7 bases match TRBD1. Germline V gives CDR1 MNHNS, CDR2 SASEGT. CDR3 length: 14 residues. CDR3 coding DNA: TGTGCCAGCAGCGAAGGGGGCGCGGATTCACCCCTCCACTTT. This translates into CASSEGGADSPLHF.

The V call is TRBV6-5, the J call TRBJ1-1; D might be TRBD1 (6 bases). The CDR3 contains 12 residues. Trimming removed 4 bases at V and 5 bases at J, with 8 bases between. The V gene's germline CDR1 is MNHEY and CDR2 SVGAGI. The CDR3 region is CASSSQGTEAFF. In nucleotides, the CDR3 is TGTGCCAGCAGTTCTCAGGGGACTGAAGCTTTCTTT.

This sequence joins TRBV9 and TRBJ2-2; the match to TRBD2 covers 10 bases. Unmatched junction bases numbered 6, after V lost 0 bases and J lost 1 base. In germline, CDR1 is SGDLS, CDR2 YYNGEE. The CDR3 spans 18 residues. The CDR3 loop is CASSVASSGGKNTGELFF. The CDR3 nucleotides are TGTGCCAGCAGCGTAGCGTCTAGCGGGGGTAAGAACACCGGGGAGCTGTTTTTT. Drawing the rest from reference TRBV9 and TRBJ2-2, the complete variable domain is DSGVTQTPKHLITATGQRVTLRCSPRSGDLSVYWYQQSLDQGLQFLIQYYNGEERAKGNILERFSAQQFPDLHSELNLSSLELGDSALYFCASSVASSGGKNTGELFFGEGSRLTVL.

This chain links TRBV5-1 with TRBJ1-1; a weak D match, TRBD1 (5 bases). The CDR3 runs 15 residues. V was cut by 3 bases and J by 5 bases, with 17 bases left in between. Germline V gene data show CDR1 as SGHRS and CDR2 as YFSETQ. The CDR3 nucleotides read TGCGCCAGCAGCTCCCGGACACCACTGACAACTGAAGCTTTCTTT. Its translation: CASSSRTPLTTEAFF.

The genes are TRBV6-5 and TRBJ2-7; D perhaps matches TRBD1 (5 bases). This CDR3 has 14 amino acids. Trimming removed 4 bases at V and 6 bases at J, with 16 bases between. The germline gives CDR1 MNHEY, CDR2 SVGAGI. As DNA, the CDR3 is TGTGCCAGCAGTTCACAGGTCCCCCTCCGCGAGCAGTACTTC. Translation gives CASSSQVPLREQYF.

V is TRBV6-5 and J is TRBJ2-4, with 9 positions matching TRBD1. This CDR3 region has 13 residues. With 4 bases clipped from V and 8 bases from J, the junction kept 3 bases outside the gene matches. CDR1 and CDR2 from the germline V gene are MNHEY and SVGAGI. CDR3 in DNA: TGTGCCAGCAGTTCGGGACAGGGTTACATTCAGTACTTC. This gives the protein CASSSGQGYIQYF.

The chain joins TRBV5-1 to TRBJ2-7; D is unclear. Trimming pared 2 bases from V and 5 bases from J, leaving 17 bases between. Looked up from germline, CDR1 is SGHRS and CDR2 is YFSETQ. This CDR3 spans 15 amino acids. CDR3 amino acids: CASSLTGSTAHEQYF. CDR3 DNA: TGCGCCAGCAGCTTAACCGGGTCCACTGCCCACGAGCAGTACTTC.

The rearrangement links TRBV6-5 to TRBJ1-2; 7 nucleotides align to TRBD1. After removal of 2 bases from V and 2 bases from J, the junction contained 5 bases not matched to a gene. Looked up from germline, CDR1 is MNHEY and CDR2 is SVGAGI. The CDR3 is made up of 15 amino acids. The CDR3 nucleotides read TGTGCCAGCAGTTACGGGGACAGTGACAACTATGGCTACACCTTC. Its translation is CASSYGDSDNYGYTF.

This clone showed up just a few times. V gene TRBV27 combines with J gene TRBJ1-2; D is unclear. The germline V gene has CDR1 MNHEY and CDR2 SMNVEV (reference sequence). There are 13 residues in the CDR3. The V end was cut by 10 bases, the J end by 2 bases, with 14 bases between. CDR3 in DNA: TGTGCCACCAGCGCGGGAAAAAACTATGGCTACACCTTC. This codes for CATSAGKNYGYTF.

The chain employs TRBV6-5 and TRBJ1-3, with D perhaps matching TRBD1 (5 bases). V was cut by 7 bases and J by 2 bases, with 12 bases left in between. This CDR3 has 14 amino acids. The germline gives CDR1 MNHEY, CDR2 SVGAGI. The CDR3 loop is CASTKTGAGNTIYF. CDR3 DNA: TGTGCCAGCACCAAAACGGGGGCTGGAAACACCATATATTTT.

This chain connects TRBV2 to TRBJ1-1; tentative D call: TRBD1 (5 bases). V gave up 4 bases and J gave up 4 bases, with 10 bases separating them. The germline gives CDR1 SNHLY, CDR2 FYNNEI. The CDR3 is made up of 13 amino acids. In DNA, the CDR3 is TGTGCCAGCAGTGGGCAGGGTGGCACTGAAGCTTTCTTT. Its protein is CASSGQGGTEAFF.

The chain carries TRBV7-2 and TRBJ2-3; tentative D call: TRBD1 (5 bases). The length of the CDR3 is 12 residues. Germline CDR1 and CDR2: SGHTA and FQGNSA. V was clipped by 5 bases and J by 7 bases, with 10 bases between them. The CDR3 region has the DNA TGTGCCAGCAGCCAAGGGGTCAATACGCAGTATTTT. This gives the protein CASSQGVNTQYF.

This chain joins TRBV30 and TRBJ1-2; 11 nucleotides line up with TRBD1. The CDR3 length is 15 residues. Germline assignment: CDR1 GTSNPN and CDR2 SVGIG (reference sequence). V trimming: 2 bases; J trimming: 4 bases; junction bases outside the gene matches: 6. CDR3 protein: CAWSRRTGGVYGYTF. CDR3 DNA sequence: TGTGCCTGGAGTCGCCGGACAGGGGGCGTCTATGGCTACACCTTC.

This clone appeared a few times. This chain links TRBV16 with TRBJ1-5; D is perhaps TRBD1 (6 bases). CDR1 is KGHSY, CDR2 FQNENV, per germline. This CDR3 contains 14 residues. V gave up 2 bases and J gave up 5 bases, with 10 bases separating them. The CDR3 sequence is CASSQREGDQPQHF. CDR3 bases: TGTGCCAGCAGCCAACGGGAGGGGGATCAGCCCCAGCATTTT.

The chain joins TRBV7-3 to TRBJ2-1, with TRBD2 as a possible D gene (5 bases). Germline CDR1 and CDR2: SGHTA and FQGTGA. Deletions cut 4 bases from V and 4 bases from J, with 14 bases between. The CDR3 consists of 15 residues. The CDR3: CASSSSGREYNEQFF. The DNA for the CDR3 is TGTGCCAGCAGCTCCTCGGGAAGGGAATACAATGAGCAGTTCTTC.

This clone was seen only a few times. This sequence joins TRBV10-3 and TRBJ1-5; 7 bases match TRBD1. The length of the CDR3 is 15 residues. Germline-derived CDR1 and CDR2 are ENHRY and SYGVKD. V shed 0 bases, J shed 3 bases, and the junction held 2 bases outside the gene matches. The CDR3 DNA reads TGTGCCATCAGTGAGTCGGGGACAGACAATCAGCCCCAGCATTTT. Translation gives CAISESGTDNQPQHF.

The CDR3 DNA is TGTGCCAGCTCAGCCGGACAGGGGAGAACTGAAGCTTTCTTT. It yields the protein CASSAGQGRTEAFF. The chain links TRBV18 to TRBJ1-1; the match to TRBD1 covers 9 bases. Germline trimming cut 5 bases from V and 5 bases from J; bases unmatched to any gene: 6. In germline, CDR1 is KGHSH, CDR2 LQKENI. The CDR3 extends over 14 amino acids.

The chain links TRBV5-1 to TRBJ1-6; D unresolved. Trimming stripped 5 bases from V and 0 bases from J, with 6 bases between. The length of the CDR3 is 14 residues. Germline V CDR1 and CDR2: SGHRS, YFSETQ. The CDR3: CASRGSSYNSPLHF. Written as DNA, the CDR3 is TGCGCCAGCAGGGGGAGCTCCTATAATTCACCCCTCCACTTT.

The CDR3 DNA reads TGTGCCAGCACTTATACAGGGTCCTCCGGGGAGCTGTTTTTT. Translating gives CASTYTGSSGELFF. This chain uses TRBV6-1 with TRBJ2-2, with D possibly TRBD1 on 6 matching bases. From germline, CDR1 is MNHNS and CDR2 SASEGT. V lost 7 bases, J lost 6 bases, and 15 bases lay in between. This CDR3 is 14 amino acids long.